Each of the 6 T cell receptor beta chains below was sequenced from the same sample in a study of blood T cells in healthy people across ages. The use of a sample-barcoded 5' primer and a J-beta primer mix characterized a second PCR of 7 to 11 cycles. TCRdb ran MiXCR on the 5' RACE reads and lists one entry per CDR3 protein. The sample has 950,000 to 1,200,000 distinct CDR3 sequences, 30% to 40% seen once. The sequencing sample was made of blood. The source of these receptors is a man between 18 and 29 years old in good health.

As for this clonotype: This may come from a read error, since a much larger clone is one base off. The V and J genes are TRBV2 and TRBJ1-2, with 10 bases aligning to TRBD1. Trimming removed 10 bases from V and 6 bases from J; junction bases left unmatched: 8. The CDR3 extends over 13 amino acids. CDR1 and CDR2 from the germline V gene are SNHLY and FYNNEI. CDR3 bases: TGTGCCAACAACTCGGACAGGGGGAATGGCTACACCTTC. This gives the protein CANNSDRGNGYTF.

The V gene is TRBV7-2, the J gene TRBJ2-7; D perhaps matches TRBD1 (5 bases). The CDR3 is 14 amino acids. Germline V gene sequence: CDR1 SGHTA, CDR2 FQGNSA. The V end lost 2 bases, the J end lost 2 bases, and 10 bases lay between the germline ends. The CDR3, as DNA: TGTGCCAGCAGCTTAACCAGGGCCACCTACGAGCAGTACTTC. Translating gives CASSLTRATYEQYF.

The J gene is TRBJ1-2, the V gene TRBV4-3; D remains unclear. CDR1 is LGHNA, CDR2 YSLEER, per germline. Trimming took 0 bases from V and 5 from J, leaving 13 bases between them. The CDR3 is made up of 15 amino acids. The CDR3 is CASSQEIRSLYGYTF. In DNA form, the CDR3 reads TGCGCCAGCAGCCAAGAGATCCGGTCCTTATATGGCTACACCTTC.

This clonotype has a single count. The V and J genes are TRBV3-1 and TRBJ1-3, with 7 bases matching TRBD1. V lost 3 bases and J lost 4; bases outside the gene matches: 6. Per germline, CDR1 LGHDT and CDR2 YNNKEL (reference sequence). The CDR3 is 15 amino acids. The CDR3 DNA reads TGTGCCAGCAGCCACGACAGGGAGTACGGAAACACCATATATTTT. This codes for CASSHDREYGNTIYF. The complete variable domain, with remaining parts taken from reference TRBV3-1 and TRBJ1-3, reads DTAVSQTPKYLVTQMGNDKSIKCEQNLGHDTMYWYKQDSKKFLKIMFSYNNKELIINETVPNRFSPKSPDKAHLNLHINSLELGDSAVYFCASSHDREYGNTIYFGEGSWLTVV.

This clonotype was seen only a few times. This rearrangement joins TRBV4-3 to TRBJ2-5, with D perhaps TRBD1 (6 bases). This CDR3 is built from 15 residues. Between the trimmed V and J ends, which lost 0 bases and 2 bases, there was a span of 10 bases. In germline, CDR1 is LGHNA, CDR2 YSLEER. The CDR3 coding sequence is TGCGCCAGCAGCCAAGACAGGGGTCAGCAAGAGACCCAGTACTTC. Translated, it gives CASSQDRGQQETQYF.

The chain combines TRBV29-1 with TRBJ2-3; D gene uncertain. This CDR3 comprises 14 residues. V lost 0 bases and J lost 3, with 10 bases in between. CDR1 is SQVTM, CDR2 ANQGSEA, per germline. CDR3 region: CSVEELAWTDTQYF. In DNA, the CDR3 is TGCAGCGTTGAAGAATTGGCGTGGACAGATACGCAGTATTTT.